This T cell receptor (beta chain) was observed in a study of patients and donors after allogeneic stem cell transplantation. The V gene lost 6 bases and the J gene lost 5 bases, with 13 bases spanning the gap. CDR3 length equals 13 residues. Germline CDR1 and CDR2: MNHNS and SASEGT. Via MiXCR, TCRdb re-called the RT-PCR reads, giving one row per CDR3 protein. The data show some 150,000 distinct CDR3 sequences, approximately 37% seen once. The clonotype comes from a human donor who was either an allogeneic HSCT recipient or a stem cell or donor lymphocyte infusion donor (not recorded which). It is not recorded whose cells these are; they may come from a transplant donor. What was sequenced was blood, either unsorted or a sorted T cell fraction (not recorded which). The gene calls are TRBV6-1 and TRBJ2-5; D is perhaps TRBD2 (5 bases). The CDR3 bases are TGTGCCAGCAGCGATATAGCGTGGGAGACCCAGTACTTC. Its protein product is CASSDIAWETQYF.